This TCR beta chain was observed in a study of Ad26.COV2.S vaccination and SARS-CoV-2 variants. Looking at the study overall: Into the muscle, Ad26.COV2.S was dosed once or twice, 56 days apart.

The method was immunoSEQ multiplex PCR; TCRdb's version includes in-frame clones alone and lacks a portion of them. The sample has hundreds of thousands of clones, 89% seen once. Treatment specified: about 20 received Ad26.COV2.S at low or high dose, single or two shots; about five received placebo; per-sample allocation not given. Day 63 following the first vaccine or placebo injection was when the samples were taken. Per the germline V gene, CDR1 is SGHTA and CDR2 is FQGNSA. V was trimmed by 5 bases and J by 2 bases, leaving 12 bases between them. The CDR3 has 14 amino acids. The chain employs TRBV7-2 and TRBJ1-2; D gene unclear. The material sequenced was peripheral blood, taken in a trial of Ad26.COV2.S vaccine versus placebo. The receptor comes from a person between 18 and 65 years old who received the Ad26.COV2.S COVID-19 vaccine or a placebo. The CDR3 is CASSQVPGNYGYTF. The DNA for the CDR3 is TGTGCCAGCAGCCAGGTCCCAGGCAACTATGGCTACACCTTC.